The 31 T cell receptor beta chains below all came from one sample that was sequenced in a study of shared clonotypes between healthy human individuals. Repertoires were generated with immunoSEQ multiplex PCR, while TCRdb's copy carries only in-frame clones and drops some. This sample has roughly 2.5 million clones, with roughly nine tenths found just once. Sample: naive CD4+ T cells sorted from blood. As for subset: CD45RA+ positively selected. The source of these receptors is a man aged 18 to 30 in good health.

Here the CDR3 DNA reads TGTGCCAGCAGCTTAACGAGGGACCCCGGGGAGCTGTTTTTT. This translates into CASSLTRDPGELFF. This chain connects TRBV7-3 to TRBJ2-2, with D tentatively TRBD1 or TRBD2 (5 bases each). This CDR3 is built from 14 residues. The V gene lost 0 bases and the J gene lost 6 bases, with 8 bases spanning the gap. Germline lookup yields CDR1 SGHTA and CDR2 FQGTGA.

V and J are TRBV18 and TRBJ1-6; D possibly corresponds to TRBD1 (5 bases). The CDR3 is 16 amino acids. The V gene lost 6 bases and the J gene lost 3 bases, with 15 bases spanning the gap. From germline, CDR1 is KGHSH and CDR2 LQKENI. CDR3 coding DNA: TGTGCCAGCTCCCAAACCCAGGGCGTCTATAATTCACCCCTCCACTTT. Translated, it gives CASSQTQGVYNSPLHF.

With regard to this clone: Other DNA variants within this sample encode the same CDR3. The chain has TRBV7-2 and TRBJ2-1; D perhaps matches TRBD1 (7 bases). The CDR3 totals 12 residues. Trimming left V 5 bases short and J 7 bases short, with 9 bases between. From germline, CDR1 is SGHTA and CDR2 FQGNSA. The CDR3 sequence: CASSPGGNEQFF. The CDR3 DNA sequence: TGTGCCAGCAGCCCAGGGGGGAATGAGCAGTTCTTC.

The chain joins TRBV11-2 to TRBJ1-1; D gene uncertain. The CDR3 length is 16 residues. Trimming removed 3 bases from V and 5 bases from J, with 19 bases in between. Germline loops: CDR1 SGHAT, CDR2 FQNNGV. CDR3 residues: CASSFHFTPRRTEAFF. The DNA of the CDR3 is TGTGCCAGCAGCTTCCACTTCACGCCGCGTAGGACTGAAGCTTTCTTT.

This chain connects TRBV30 to TRBJ1-2, with D unclear. The CDR3 totals 13 residues. V dropped 0 bases and J dropped 3 bases, with 8 bases sitting between them. Germline loops: CDR1 GTSNPN, CDR2 SVGIG (reference sequence). In nucleotides, the CDR3 is TGTGCCTGGAGTGTTACTGGGGACTATGGCTACACCTTC. Translating it yields CAWSVTGDYGYTF.

The chain has TRBV6-5 and TRBJ2-7; the match to TRBD2 covers 8 bases. J gave up 2 bases and V 4 bases, and 1 base lay outside the gene matches. The CDR3 runs 13 residues. Germline values: CDR1 MNHEY, CDR2 SVGAGI. The CDR3 loop reads CASSFGGAYEQYF. Here the CDR3 DNA reads TGTGCCAGCAGTTTCGGGGGGGCCTACGAGCAGTACTTC.

V gene TRBV28 combines with J gene TRBJ1-1; D uncertain. CDR1 and CDR2 from the germline V gene are MDHEN and SYDVKM. There are 12 residues in the CDR3. V gave up 7 bases and J gave up 1 base, with 7 bases separating them. CDR3 loop: CASKERNTEAFF. DNA of the CDR3: TGTGCCAGCAAAGAGAGGAACACTGAAGCTTTCTTT.

The chain carries TRBV19 and TRBJ1-6; D gene uncertain. V dropped 3 bases and J dropped 9 bases, with 21 bases sitting between them. The CDR3 is made up of 17 amino acids. CDR1 is LNHDA, CDR2 SQIVND, per germline (reference sequence). CDR3 nucleotide sequence: TGTGCCAGTAGTATCCCCCCTTCGAGGCCTGGAGGTTCACCCCTCCACTTT. Encoded protein: CASSIPPSRPGGSPLHF. Filled out from reference TRBV19 and TRBJ1-6, the complete variable domain reads DGGITQSPKYLFRKEGQNVTLSCEQNLNHDAMYWYRQDPGQGLRLIYYSQIVNDFQKGDIAEGYSVSREKKESFPLTVTSAQKNPTAFYLCASSIPPSRPGGSPLHFGNGTRLTVT.

The CDR3 DNA sequence: TGTGCCAGCTCACCCCAGGACAGCCGGCAAACTGAAGCTTTCTTT. It translates to CASSPQDSRQTEAFF. The chain is built from TRBV18 and TRBJ1-1; D possibly corresponds to TRBD1 (6 bases). In germline, CDR1 is KGHSH, CDR2 LQKENI. This CDR3 contains 15 residues. The V and J ends lost 3 bases and 5 bases respectively, with 16 bases between them. The full variable domain, its missing parts supplied by reference TRBV18 and TRBJ1-1, is NAGVMQNPRHLVRRRGQEARLRCSPMKGHSHVYWYRQLPEEGLKFMVYLQKENIIDESGMPKERFSAEFPKEGPSILRIQQVVRGDSAAYFCASSPQDSRQTEAFFGQGTRLTVV.

The chain links TRBV5-1 to TRBJ2-7; 9 bases are shared with TRBD1. V trimming: 4 bases; J trimming: 3 bases; junction bases outside the gene matches: 5. The CDR3 has 14 residues. CDR1 and CDR2 from the germline V gene are SGHRS and YFSETQ. This CDR3 reads CASSRDREFYEQYF. CDR3 DNA: TGCGCCAGCAGCAGGGACAGGGAGTTCTACGAGCAGTACTTC.

The J gene is TRBJ2-2, the V gene TRBV7-8; tentative D call: TRBD2 (6 bases). This CDR3 comprises 16 residues. CDR1 and CDR2 (germline): SGHVS, FQNEAQ. The germline V and J ends were trimmed by 1 base and 1 base, with 10 bases remaining between them. The CDR3 bases are TGTGCCAGCAGCTTAGTGGAGGGGTGGAACACCGGGGAGCTGTTTTTT. It specifies CASSLVEGWNTGELFF.

This clone was detected a few times. V and J are TRBV18 and TRBJ1-2; D remains unclear. Germline loops: CDR1 KGHSH, CDR2 LQKENI. This CDR3 spans 13 amino acids. V was pared by 4 bases and J by 7 bases, with 13 bases between. CDR3 in DNA: TGTGCCAGCTCACTTGATGAGGCCTCTGGCTACACCTTC. It encodes CASSLDEASGYTF.

The chain links TRBV7-9 to TRBJ2-7, with D unresolved. This CDR3 is built from 13 residues. Germline CDR1 SEHNR, CDR2 FQNEAQ (reference sequence). Trimming left V 0 bases short and J 6 bases short, with 9 bases between. The DNA for the CDR3 is TGTGCCAGCAGCTTAGCCGCTGGCTCCGAGCAGTACTTC. Encoded protein: CASSLAAGSEQYF.

As concerns this clone: The sample contains more than one DNA sequence encoding this CDR3. The chain couples TRBV7-2 to TRBJ1-1; TRBD1 matches 7 bases. Germline-derived CDR1 and CDR2 are SGHTA and FQGNSA. V was pared by 5 bases and J by 1 base, with 4 bases of the junction left unmatched. The CDR3 is 14 residues long. This chain's CDR3 is CASSLRTGNTEAFF. The CDR3, as DNA: TGTGCCAGCAGCCTCCGGACAGGGAACACTGAAGCTTTCTTT.

This clone has more than one count but fewer than ten. The V call is TRBV6-5, the J call TRBJ1-1, with D uncertain. Germline values: CDR1 MNHEY, CDR2 SVGAGI. Trimming took 0 bases from V and 1 from J, leaving 6 bases between them. CDR3 size: 14 residues. CDR3 nucleotide sequence: TGTGCCAGCAGTTACTCGAACGGGAACACTGAAGCTTTCTTT. As protein: CASSYSNGNTEAFF.

The gene calls are TRBV4-3 and TRBJ2-3; 13 bases are a match to TRBD2. The V gene's germline CDR1 is LGHNA and CDR2 YSLEER. Trimming cost V 0 bases and J 3 bases; bases outside gene matches: 6. The CDR3 is made up of 18 amino acids. As DNA, the CDR3 is TGCGCCAGCAGCCAAGACATGTGGACTAGCGGGAGAACAGATACGCAGTATTTT. Amino acids: CASSQDMWTSGRTDTQYF.

This clone was recorded once. The chain uses TRBV9 and TRBJ2-1; 9 bases align to TRBD1. CDR1 and CDR2 (germline): SGDLS, YYNGEE. V shed 3 bases and J 9 bases; nucleotides not matched to a gene: 10. CDR3 size: 15 residues. CDR3 nucleotide sequence: TGTGCCAGCAGCGCCGGGACAGGGTCCGTAGTTGAGCAGTTCTTC. It specifies CASSAGTGSVVEQFF.

This clone was counted a single time. The J gene is TRBJ2-4, the V gene TRBV19; possibly TRBD1 for D (5 bases). V lost 1 base and J 0 bases, leaving 16 bases between the germline ends. The CDR3 runs 18 residues. Germline CDR1 is LNHDA and CDR2 is SQIVND (reference sequence). CDR3 DNA: TGTGCCAGTAGTATAGCCGAGACAGTTCTACTAGCCAAAAACATTCAGTACTTC. It is translated as CASSIAETVLLAKNIQYF.

The chain links TRBV6-6 to TRBJ1-2, with 10 bases fitting TRBD1. CDR1 is MNHNY, CDR2 SVGAGI, per germline (reference sequence). J lost 5 bases, V lost 4 bases, and 10 bases had no gene match. CDR3 length: 16 amino acids. The CDR3 DNA is TGTGCCAGCAGTTCCTTTTCGGGACAGGGGTCGTATGGCTACACCTTC. This translates into CASSSFSGQGSYGYTF.

This clone was detected only once. The chain employs TRBV19 and TRBJ1-1; D possibly corresponds to TRBD1 (6 bases). The V gene's germline CDR1 is LNHDA and CDR2 SQIVND (reference sequence). CDR3 length: 15 amino acids. The V end lost 6 bases, the J end lost 3 bases, and 17 bases lay between the germline ends. The CDR3 reads CASRVGGRGYTEAFF. The CDR3 DNA is TGTGCCAGTAGGGTTGGGGGGCGTGGGTACACTGAAGCTTTCTTT.

The CDR3 reads CASSLTGELETQYF. The CDR3, as DNA: TGTGCCAGCAGCTTGACAGGGGAGCTTGAGACCCAGTACTTC. The chain joins TRBV5-4 to TRBJ2-5; 7 bases are a match to TRBD1. CDR3 length: 14 residues. V dropped 1 base and J dropped 5; count of bases not matched to a gene: 5. The V gene's germline CDR1 is SGHNT and CDR2 YYREEE (reference sequence). The full variable domain, rest sourced from reference TRBV5-4 and TRBJ2-5, is ETGVTQSPTHLIKTRGQQVTLRCSSQSGHNTVSWYQQALGQGPQFIFQYYREEENGRGNFPPRFSGLQFPNYSSELNVNALELDDSALYLCASSLTGELETQYFGPGTRLLVL.

This clone was observed a handful of times. The chain carries TRBV4-3 and TRBJ1-5; 9 bases are shared with TRBD1. Germline assignment: CDR1 LGHNA and CDR2 YSLEER. CDR3 size: 16 residues. J was trimmed by 6 bases and V by 1 base; bases with no gene match: 7. The chain's CDR3 is CASSQVWDRAGQPQHF. CDR3 DNA: TGCGCCAGCAGCCAAGTGTGGGACAGGGCCGGTCAGCCCCAGCATTTT.

The V gene is TRBV7-9, the J gene TRBJ2-7; D remains ambiguous. Germline values: CDR1 SEHNR, CDR2 FQNEAQ (reference sequence). The CDR3 spans 12 residues. Trimming took 0 bases from V and 3 from J, leaving 3 bases between them. The CDR3 sequence is CASSLARYEQYF. CDR3 sequence (DNA): TGTGCCAGCAGCTTAGCTCGCTACGAGCAGTACTTC.

V and J are TRBV2 and TRBJ2-4; D is possibly TRBD1 or TRBD2 (5 bases each). The germline V and J ends were trimmed by 7 bases and 3 bases, with 22 bases remaining between them. CDR1 and CDR2 from the germline V gene are SNHLY and FYNNEI. The CDR3 is 17 amino acids. CDR3 loop: CASTTRDLSQSKNIQYF. CDR3 in DNA: TGTGCCAGCACCACTAGGGACCTATCGCAGAGCAAAAACATTCAGTACTTC.

The chain recombines TRBV5-4 with TRBJ1-3; the D is unclear. V shed 3 bases and J shed 3 bases, with 10 bases lying between them. The CDR3 loop spans 14 amino acids. CDR1 and CDR2 (germline): SGHNT, YYREEE (reference sequence). CDR3 sequence reads: CASSYLGNGNTIYF. The CDR3, as DNA: TGTGCCAGCAGCTATTTAGGGAATGGAAACACCATATATTTT. Combining the CDR3 with reference TRBV5-4 and TRBJ1-3 gives the whole variable domain ETGVTQSPTHLIKTRGQQVTLRCSSQSGHNTVSWYQQALGQGPQFIFQYYREEENGRGNFPPRFSGLQFPNYSSELNVNALELDDSALYLCASSYLGNGNTIYFGEGSWLTVV.

This chain uses TRBV5-6 with TRBJ2-7; TRBD1 matches at 7 bases. Germline-derived CDR1 and CDR2 are SGHDT and YYEEEE. V lost 1 base to trimming and J lost 1 base; unmatched junction nucleotides: 5. This CDR3 has 15 amino acids. This chain's CDR3 is CASSLQGTASYEQYF. CDR3 bases: TGTGCCAGCAGCTTGCAAGGGACAGCATCCTACGAGCAGTACTTC.

This clone was observed a single time. The V gene is TRBV6-1, the J gene TRBJ1-4, with D hard to call. The V gene lost 3 bases and the J gene lost 3 bases, with 5 bases spanning the gap. The CDR3 extends over 13 amino acids. Germline lookup yields CDR1 MNHNS and CDR2 SASEGT. The CDR3 sequence is CASSDSPNEKLFF. CDR3 sequence (DNA): TGTGCCAGCAGTGATTCGCCTAATGAAAAACTGTTTTTT.

The chain combines TRBV2 with TRBJ1-5; D perhaps matches TRBD1 (5 bases). CDR3 size: 15 residues. Trimming removed 4 bases at V and 1 base at J, with 11 bases between. Per germline, CDR1 SNHLY and CDR2 FYNNEI. In DNA form, the CDR3 reads TGTGCCAGCAGTGTTGGGGGGGTCAGCAATCAGCCCCAGCATTTT. It yields the protein CASSVGGVSNQPQHF.

V gene TRBV6-5 combines with J gene TRBJ2-5; perhaps TRBD2 as D (5 bases). CDR1 and CDR2 from the germline V gene are MNHEY and SVGAGI. The CDR3 extends over 15 amino acids. V was clipped by 5 bases and J by 7 bases, with 20 bases between them. Here the CDR3 DNA reads TGTGCCAGCAGTATGGGCTCCAACCTTGGGAGGACCCAGTACTTC. It yields the protein CASSMGSNLGRTQYF.

The V gene is TRBV28, the J gene TRBJ1-5; the match to TRBD1 covers 9 bases. Germline-derived CDR1 and CDR2 are MDHEN and SYDVKM. The length of the CDR3 is 15 residues. Trimming took 6 bases from V and 6 from J; bases not matched to a gene: 9. The CDR3 sequence is CASSLGTGFGQPQHF. CDR3 nucleotide sequence: TGTGCCAGCAGCCTGGGGACAGGGTTCGGTCAGCCCCAGCATTTT.

This clone was recorded a few times. The chain uses TRBV11-2 and TRBJ2-7, with 8 bases that match TRBD1. From germline, CDR1 is SGHAT and CDR2 FQNNGV. J gave up 7 bases and V 4 bases, and 6 bases lay outside the gene matches. CDR3 size: 13 residues. The CDR3 nucleotides are TGTGCCAGCAGCTCGGGACAGGCGAGGGAGCAGTACTTC. Translating gives CASSSGQAREQYF.